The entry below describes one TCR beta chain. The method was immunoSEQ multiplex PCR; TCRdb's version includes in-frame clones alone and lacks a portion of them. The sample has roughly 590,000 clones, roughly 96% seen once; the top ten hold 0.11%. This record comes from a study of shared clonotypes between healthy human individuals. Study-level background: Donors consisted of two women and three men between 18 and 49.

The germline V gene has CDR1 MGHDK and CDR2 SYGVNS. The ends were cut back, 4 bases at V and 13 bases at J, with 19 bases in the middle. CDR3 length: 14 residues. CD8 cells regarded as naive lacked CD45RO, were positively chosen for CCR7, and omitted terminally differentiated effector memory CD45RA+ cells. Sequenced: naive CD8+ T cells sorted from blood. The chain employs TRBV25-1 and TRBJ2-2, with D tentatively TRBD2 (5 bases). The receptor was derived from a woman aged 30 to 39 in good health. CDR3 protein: CASSAHGTRAGLFF. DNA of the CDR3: TGTGCCAGCAGTGCCCACGGAACTAGGGCCGGGCTGTTTTTT.